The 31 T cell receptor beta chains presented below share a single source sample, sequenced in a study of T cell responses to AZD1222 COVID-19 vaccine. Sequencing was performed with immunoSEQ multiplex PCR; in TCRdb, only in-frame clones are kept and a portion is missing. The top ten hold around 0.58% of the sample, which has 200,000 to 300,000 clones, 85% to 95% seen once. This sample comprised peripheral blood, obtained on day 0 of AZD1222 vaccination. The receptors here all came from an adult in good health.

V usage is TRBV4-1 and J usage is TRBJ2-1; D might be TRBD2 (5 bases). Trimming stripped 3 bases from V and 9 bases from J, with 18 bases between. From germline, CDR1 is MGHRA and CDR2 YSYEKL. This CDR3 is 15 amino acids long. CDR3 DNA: TGCGCCAGCAGCCATACCGGGCCCAAAGGAGGTGAGCAGTTCTTC. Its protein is CASSHTGPKGGEQFF.

The CDR3, as DNA: TGTGCCAGCAGTAACAGGGGTTCGCATGGCTACACCTTC. It translates to CASSNRGSHGYTF. The rearrangement joins TRBV27 to TRBJ1-2, with 7 nucleotides matching TRBD1. The CDR3 runs to 13 residues. Per the germline V gene, CDR1 is MNHEY and CDR2 is SMNVEV (reference sequence). With V trimmed by 5 bases and J by 6 bases, 6 bases remained unmatched.

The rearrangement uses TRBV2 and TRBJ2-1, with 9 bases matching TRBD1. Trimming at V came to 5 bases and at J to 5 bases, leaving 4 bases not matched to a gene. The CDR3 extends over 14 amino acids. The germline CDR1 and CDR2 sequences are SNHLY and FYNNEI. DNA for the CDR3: TGTGCCAGCAGTTTCGACAGGGGGGACAATGAGCAGTTCTTC. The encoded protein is CASSFDRGDNEQFF.

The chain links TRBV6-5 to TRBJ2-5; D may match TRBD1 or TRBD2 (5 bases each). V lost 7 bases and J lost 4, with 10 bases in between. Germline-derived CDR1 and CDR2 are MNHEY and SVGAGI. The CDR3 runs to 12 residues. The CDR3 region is CASTGPSETQYF. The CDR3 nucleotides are TGTGCCAGCACGGGGCCATCAGAGACCCAGTACTTC.

The CDR3 region is CASSPNQRTYNEQFF. CDR3 coding DNA: TGTGCCAGCTCACCTAATCAACGGACCTACAATGAGCAGTTCTTC. The chain has TRBV18 and TRBJ2-1; D gene uncertain. Trimming stripped 3 bases from V and 2 bases from J, with 11 bases between. The CDR3 runs 15 residues. CDR1 KGHSH and CDR2 LQKENI come from the germline V gene.

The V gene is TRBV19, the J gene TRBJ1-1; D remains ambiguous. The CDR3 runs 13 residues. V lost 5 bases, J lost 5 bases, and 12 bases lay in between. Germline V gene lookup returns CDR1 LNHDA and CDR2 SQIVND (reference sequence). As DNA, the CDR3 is TGTGCCAGTAGTCTCTCCGGGTTGACTGAAGCTTTCTTT. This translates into CASSLSGLTEAFF. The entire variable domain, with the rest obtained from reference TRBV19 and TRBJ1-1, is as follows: DGGITQSPKYLFRKEGQNVTLSCEQNLNHDAMYWYRQDPGQGLRLIYYSQIVNDFQKGDIAEGYSVSREKKESFPLTVTSAQKNPTAFYLCASSLSGLTEAFFGQGTRLTVV.

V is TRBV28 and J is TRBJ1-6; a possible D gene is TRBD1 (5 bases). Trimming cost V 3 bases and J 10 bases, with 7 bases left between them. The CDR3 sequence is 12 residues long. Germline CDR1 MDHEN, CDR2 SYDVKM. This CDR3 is CASSFGDSPLHF. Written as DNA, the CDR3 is TGTGCCAGCAGTTTTGGGGACTCACCCCTCCACTTT.

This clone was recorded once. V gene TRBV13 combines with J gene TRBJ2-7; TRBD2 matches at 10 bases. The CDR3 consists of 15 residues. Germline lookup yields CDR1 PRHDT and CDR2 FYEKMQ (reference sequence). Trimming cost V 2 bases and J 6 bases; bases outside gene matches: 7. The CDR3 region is CASSLTASGSREQYF. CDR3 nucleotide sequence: TGTGCCAGCAGCTTAACGGCTAGCGGGAGCCGCGAGCAGTACTTC.

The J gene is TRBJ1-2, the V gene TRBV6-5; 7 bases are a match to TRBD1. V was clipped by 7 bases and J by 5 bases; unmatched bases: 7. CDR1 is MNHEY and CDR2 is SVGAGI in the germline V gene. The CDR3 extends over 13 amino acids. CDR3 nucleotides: TGTGCCAGCACCCCGGGACAGTCTTATGGCTACACCTTC. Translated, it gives CASTPGQSYGYTF.

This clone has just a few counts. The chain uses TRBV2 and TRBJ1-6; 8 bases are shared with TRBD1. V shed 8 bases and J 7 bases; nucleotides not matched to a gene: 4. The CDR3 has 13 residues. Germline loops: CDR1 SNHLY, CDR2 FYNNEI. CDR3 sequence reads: CASSTGVNSPLHF. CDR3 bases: TGTGCCAGCTCGACAGGGGTCAATTCACCCCTCCACTTT.

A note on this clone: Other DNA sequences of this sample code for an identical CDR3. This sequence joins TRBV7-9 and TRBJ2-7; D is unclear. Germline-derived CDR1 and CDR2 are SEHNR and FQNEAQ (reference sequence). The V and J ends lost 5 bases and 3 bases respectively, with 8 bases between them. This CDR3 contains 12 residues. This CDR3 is CASSILSYEQYF. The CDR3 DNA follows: TGTGCCAGCAGCATCCTTAGCTACGAGCAGTACTTC.

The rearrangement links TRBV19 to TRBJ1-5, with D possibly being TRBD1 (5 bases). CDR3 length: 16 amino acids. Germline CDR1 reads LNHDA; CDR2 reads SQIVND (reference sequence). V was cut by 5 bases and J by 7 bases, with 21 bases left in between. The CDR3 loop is CASSHRNRIGGQPQHF. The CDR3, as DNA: TGTGCCAGTAGTCATAGAAACAGGATTGGTGGACAGCCCCAGCATTTT.

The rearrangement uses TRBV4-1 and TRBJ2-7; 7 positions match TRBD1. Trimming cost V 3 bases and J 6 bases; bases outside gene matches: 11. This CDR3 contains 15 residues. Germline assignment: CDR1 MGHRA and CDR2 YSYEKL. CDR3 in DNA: TGCGCCAGCAGCCATCCCCAAGGGACAGTCCTCGAGCAGTACTTC. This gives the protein CASSHPQGTVLEQYF.

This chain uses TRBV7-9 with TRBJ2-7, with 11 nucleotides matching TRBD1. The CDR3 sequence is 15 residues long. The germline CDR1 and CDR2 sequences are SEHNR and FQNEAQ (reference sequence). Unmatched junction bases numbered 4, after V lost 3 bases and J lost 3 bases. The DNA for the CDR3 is TGTGCCAGCAGCTTGGCCGGGACAGGGGGCTACGAGCAGTACTTC. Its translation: CASSLAGTGGYEQYF.

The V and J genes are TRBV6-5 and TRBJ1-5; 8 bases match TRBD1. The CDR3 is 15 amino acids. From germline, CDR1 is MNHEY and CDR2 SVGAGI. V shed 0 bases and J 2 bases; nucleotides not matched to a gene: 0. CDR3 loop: CASSYSGQGNQPQHF. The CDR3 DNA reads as TGTGCCAGCAGTTACTCGGGACAGGGCAATCAGCCCCAGCATTTT.

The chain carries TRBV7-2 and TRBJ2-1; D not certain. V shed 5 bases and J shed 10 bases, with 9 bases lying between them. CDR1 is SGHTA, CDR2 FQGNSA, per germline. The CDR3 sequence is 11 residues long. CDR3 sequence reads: CASSRTWEQFF. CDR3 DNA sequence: TGTGCCAGCAGCCGCACCTGGGAGCAGTTCTTC. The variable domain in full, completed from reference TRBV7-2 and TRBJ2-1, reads GAGVSQSPSNKVTEKGKDVELRCDPISGHTALYWYRQSLGQGLEFLIYFQGNSAPDKSGLPSDRFSAERTGGSVSTLTIQRTQQEDSAVYLCASSRTWEQFFGPGTRLTVL.

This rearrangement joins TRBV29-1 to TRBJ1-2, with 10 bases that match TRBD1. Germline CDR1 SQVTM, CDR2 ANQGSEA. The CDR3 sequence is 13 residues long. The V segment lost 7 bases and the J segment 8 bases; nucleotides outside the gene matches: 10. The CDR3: CSAGTGEKEGYTF. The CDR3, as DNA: TGCAGCGCTGGGACAGGGGAGAAGGAGGGCTACACCTTC.

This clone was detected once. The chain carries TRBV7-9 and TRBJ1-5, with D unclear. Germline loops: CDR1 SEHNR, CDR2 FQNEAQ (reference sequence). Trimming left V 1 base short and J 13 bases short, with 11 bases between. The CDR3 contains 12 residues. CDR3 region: CASSLVSTQQHF. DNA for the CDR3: TGTGCCAGCAGCTTAGTGAGCACCCAGCAGCATTTT.

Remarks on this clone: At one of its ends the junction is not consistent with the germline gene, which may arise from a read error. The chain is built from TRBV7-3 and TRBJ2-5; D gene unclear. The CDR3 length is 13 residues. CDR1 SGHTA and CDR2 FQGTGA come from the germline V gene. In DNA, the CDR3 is TGTGCCAGCAGCCTAACCCAGAAGGAGACCCAGTACTTC. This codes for CASSLTQKETQYF.

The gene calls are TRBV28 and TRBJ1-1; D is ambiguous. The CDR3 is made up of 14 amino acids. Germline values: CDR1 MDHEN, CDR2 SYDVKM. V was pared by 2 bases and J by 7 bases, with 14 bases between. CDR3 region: CASSLRRIRSEAFF. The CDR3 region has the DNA TGTGCCAGCAGTTTAAGGCGAATACGGAGTGAAGCTTTCTTT.

CDR3 DNA sequence: TGTGCCAGTAGTAGCCCGGGACTCCGAGACAATGAGCAGTTCTTC. Its protein product is CASSSPGLRDNEQFF. The V gene is TRBV19, the J gene TRBJ2-1, with D perhaps matching TRBD2 (6 bases). The V gene lost 4 bases and the J gene lost 5 bases, with 15 bases spanning the gap. This CDR3 contains 15 residues. Germline V gene data show CDR1 as LNHDA and CDR2 as SQIVND (reference sequence). Using reference TRBV19 and TRBJ2-1 for the parts outside the CDR3, the full variable domain is DGGITQSPKYLFRKEGQNVTLSCEQNLNHDAMYWYRQDPGQGLRLIYYSQIVNDFQKGDIAEGYSVSREKKESFPLTVTSAQKNPTAFYLCASSSPGLRDNEQFFGPGTRLTVL.

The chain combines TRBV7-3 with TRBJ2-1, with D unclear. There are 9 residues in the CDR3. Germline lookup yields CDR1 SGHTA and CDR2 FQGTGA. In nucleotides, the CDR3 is TGTCACGGGCCTGGCGAGCAGTTCTTC. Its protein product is CHGPGEQFF.

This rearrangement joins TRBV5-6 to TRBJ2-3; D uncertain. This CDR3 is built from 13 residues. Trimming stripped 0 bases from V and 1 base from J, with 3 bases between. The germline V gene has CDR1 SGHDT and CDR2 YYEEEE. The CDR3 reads CASSLAGTDTQYF. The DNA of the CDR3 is TGTGCCAGCAGCTTGGCCGGCACAGATACGCAGTATTTT.

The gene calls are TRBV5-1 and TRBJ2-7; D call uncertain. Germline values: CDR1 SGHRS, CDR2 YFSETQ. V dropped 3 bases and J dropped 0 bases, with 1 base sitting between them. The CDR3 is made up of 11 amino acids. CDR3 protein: CASSSSYEQYF. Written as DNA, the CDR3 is TGCGCCAGCAGCTCCTCCTACGAGCAGTACTTC.

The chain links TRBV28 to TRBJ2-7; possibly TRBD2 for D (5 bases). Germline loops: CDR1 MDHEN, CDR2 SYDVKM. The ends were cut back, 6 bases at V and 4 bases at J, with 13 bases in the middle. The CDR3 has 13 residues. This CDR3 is CASSTPGTYEQYF. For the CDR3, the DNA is TGTGCCAGCAGCACCCCGGGAACGTACGAGCAGTACTTC.

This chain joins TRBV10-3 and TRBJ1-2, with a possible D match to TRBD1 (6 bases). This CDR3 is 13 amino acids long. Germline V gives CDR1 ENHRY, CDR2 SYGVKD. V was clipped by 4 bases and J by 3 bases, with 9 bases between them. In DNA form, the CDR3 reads TGTGCCATCAGTGGAGCAGGGGACTATGGCTACACCTTC. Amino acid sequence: CAISGAGDYGYTF.

The DNA of the CDR3 is TGCAGTGCAAGCAGGGAGGATACGCAGTATTTT. It encodes CSASREDTQYF. This chain connects TRBV20-1 to TRBJ2-3; D could derive from TRBD1 or TRBD2 (5 bases each). The V gene lost 6 bases and the J gene lost 6 bases, with 10 bases spanning the gap. This CDR3 spans 11 amino acids. In germline, CDR1 is DFQATT, CDR2 SNEGSKA (reference sequence).

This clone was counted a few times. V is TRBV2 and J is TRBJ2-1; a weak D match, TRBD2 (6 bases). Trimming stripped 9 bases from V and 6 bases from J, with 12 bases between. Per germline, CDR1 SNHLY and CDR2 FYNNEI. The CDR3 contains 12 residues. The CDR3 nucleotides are TGTGCCAGTGAACTAGCCTTCAATGAGCAGTTCTTC. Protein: CASELAFNEQFF.

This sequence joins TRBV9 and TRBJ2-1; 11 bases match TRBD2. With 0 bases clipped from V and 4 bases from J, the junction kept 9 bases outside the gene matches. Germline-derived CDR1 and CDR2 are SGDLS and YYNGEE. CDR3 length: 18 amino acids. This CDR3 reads CASSVGTSGPLGYNEQFF. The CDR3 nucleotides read TGTGCCAGCAGCGTAGGGACTAGCGGGCCTTTAGGGTACAATGAGCAGTTCTTC.

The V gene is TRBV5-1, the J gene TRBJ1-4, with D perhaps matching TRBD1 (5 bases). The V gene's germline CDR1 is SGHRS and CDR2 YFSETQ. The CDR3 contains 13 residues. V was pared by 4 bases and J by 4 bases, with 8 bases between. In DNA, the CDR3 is TGCGCCAGCAGCGGGGCGGATAATGAAAAACTGTTTTTT. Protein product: CASSGADNEKLFF.

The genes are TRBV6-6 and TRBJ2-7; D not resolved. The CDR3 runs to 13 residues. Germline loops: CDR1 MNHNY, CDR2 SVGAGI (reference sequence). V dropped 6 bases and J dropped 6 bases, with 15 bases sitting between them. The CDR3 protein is CASSPGQSIEQYF. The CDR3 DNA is TGTGCCAGCAGCCCCGGGCAGTCCATCGAGCAGTACTTC.